This T cell receptor beta chain was documented in a study of T cell responses to AZD1222 COVID-19 vaccine. Study outcomes and limitations: It was only 6 or 7 AZD1222 recipients who were seropositive at baseline. Rises in breadth and depth of Spike-specific TCRs came after two AZD1222 doses. White British ancestry dominated among donors, who included more females, and clonal diversity was possibly underestimated. Spike-wide coverage was observed for vaccine-associated CD4 TCRs, with dominant responses at 160-218 and 743-854.

This clone was seen only once. Its antigen remains unidentified. Germline CDR1 MNHNS, CDR2 SASEGT. V lost 3 bases, J lost 3 bases, and 9 bases lay in between. The CDR3 extends over 14 amino acids. TCRdb keeps only in-frame clones here, not all; method: immunoSEQ multiplex PCR. The table includes 72,000 or so clones, roughly 90% detected once. This receptor was identified in an adult in good health. The gene calls are TRBV6-1 and TRBJ1-5; D perhaps matches TRBD1 (6 bases). Sequencing was performed on peripheral blood, taken on day 0 of AZD1222 vaccination. The CDR3 protein is CASSERTDNQPQHF. The CDR3 nucleotides are TGTGCCAGCAGTGAGAGGACAGACAATCAGCCCCAGCATTTT.